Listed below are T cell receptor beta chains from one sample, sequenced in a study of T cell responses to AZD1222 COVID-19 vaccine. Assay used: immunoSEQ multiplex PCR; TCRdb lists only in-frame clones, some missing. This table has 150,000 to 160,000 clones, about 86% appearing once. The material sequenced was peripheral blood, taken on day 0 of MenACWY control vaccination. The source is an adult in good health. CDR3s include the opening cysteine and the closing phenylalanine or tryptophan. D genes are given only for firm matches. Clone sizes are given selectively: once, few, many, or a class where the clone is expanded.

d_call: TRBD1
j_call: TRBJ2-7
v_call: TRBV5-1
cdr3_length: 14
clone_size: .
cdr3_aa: CASSPAGTENEQYF
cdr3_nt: TGCGCCAGCAGCCCCGCCGGGACAGAAAACGAGCAGTACTTC

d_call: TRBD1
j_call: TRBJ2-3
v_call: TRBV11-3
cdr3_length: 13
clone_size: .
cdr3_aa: CASSLQGADTQYF
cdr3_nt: TGTGCCAGCAGCCTACAGGGGGCAGATACGCAGTATTTT

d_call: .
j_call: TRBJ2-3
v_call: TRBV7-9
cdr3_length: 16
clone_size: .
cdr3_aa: CASSTHRDRPTDTQYF
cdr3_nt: TGTGCCAGCAGCACCCACCGGGACCGACCCACAGATACGCAGTATTTT

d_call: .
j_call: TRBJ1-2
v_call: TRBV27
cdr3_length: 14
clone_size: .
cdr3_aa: CASSGTLTNYGYTF
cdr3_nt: TGTGCCAGCAGTGGGACATTGACTAACTATGGCTACACCTTC

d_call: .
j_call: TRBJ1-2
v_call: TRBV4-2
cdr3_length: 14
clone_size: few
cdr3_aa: CASSQDRSNYGYTF
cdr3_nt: TGTGCCAGCAGCCAAGACAGGTCTAACTATGGCTACACCTTC

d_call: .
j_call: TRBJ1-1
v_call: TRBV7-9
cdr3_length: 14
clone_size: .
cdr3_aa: CASSLGRSNTEAFF
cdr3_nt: TGTGCCAGCAGCCTGGGACGGTCGAACACTGAAGCTTTCTTT

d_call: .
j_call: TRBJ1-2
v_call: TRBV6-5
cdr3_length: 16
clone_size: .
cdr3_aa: CASSYLLGGPNYGYTF
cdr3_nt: TGTGCCAGCAGTTACTTGTTGGGGGGCCCTAACTATGGCTACACCTTC

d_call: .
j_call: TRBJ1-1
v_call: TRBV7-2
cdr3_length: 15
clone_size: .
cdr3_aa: CASSLVGGRITEAFF
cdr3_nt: TGTGCCAGCAGCTTAGTGGGGGGCAGGATCACTGAAGCTTTCTTT

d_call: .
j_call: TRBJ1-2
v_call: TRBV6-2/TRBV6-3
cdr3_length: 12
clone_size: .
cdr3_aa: CASSQTNYGYTF
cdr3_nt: TGTGCCAGCAGTCAGACCAACTATGGCTACACCTTC

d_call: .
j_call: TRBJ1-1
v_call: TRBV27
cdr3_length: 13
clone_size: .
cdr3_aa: CASRGTGNTEAFF
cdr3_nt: TGTGCCAGCAGGGGCACAGGGAACACTGAAGCTTTCTTT

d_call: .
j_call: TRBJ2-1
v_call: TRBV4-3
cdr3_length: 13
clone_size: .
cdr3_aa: CASSQPPYNEQFF
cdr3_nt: TGCGCCAGCAGCCAGCCCCCCTACAATGAGCAGTTCTTC

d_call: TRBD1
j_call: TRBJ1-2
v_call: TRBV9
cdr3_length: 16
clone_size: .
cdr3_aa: CASSAGAGTGSYGYTF
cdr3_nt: TGTGCCAGCAGCGCTGGGGCTGGGACAGGGTCCTATGGCTACACCTTC

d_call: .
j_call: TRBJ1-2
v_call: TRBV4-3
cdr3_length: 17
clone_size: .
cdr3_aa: CASSQEKGREINYGYTF
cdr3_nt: TGCGCCAGCAGCCAAGAAAAGGGACGAGAGATTAACTATGGCTACACCTTC

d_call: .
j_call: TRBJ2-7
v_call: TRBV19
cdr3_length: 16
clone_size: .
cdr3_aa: CASSTLRQASSHEQYF
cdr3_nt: TGTGCCAGTAGTACGTTGAGACAGGCGTCGTCCCACGAGCAGTACTTC

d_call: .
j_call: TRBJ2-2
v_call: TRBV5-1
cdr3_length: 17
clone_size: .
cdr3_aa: CASQTLPGGAVTGELFF
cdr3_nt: TGCGCCAGCCAAACCCTACCGGGGGGCGCGGTAACCGGGGAGCTGTTTTTT

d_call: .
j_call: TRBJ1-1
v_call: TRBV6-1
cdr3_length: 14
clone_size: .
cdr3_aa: CASSERMGAPEAFF
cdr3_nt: TGTGCCAGCAGTGAACGGATGGGGGCACCTGAAGCTTTCTTT